This entry features one T cell receptor beta chain sequence. Authors' methods: Amplification of reference gene primers was used by the study to estimate nucleated cell counts. TCRdb's copy holds only in-frame clones and misses some; the assay was immunoSEQ multiplex PCR. V, J and clone size are those of that table, while D and trimming were read from the DNA. This sample has tens of thousands of clones; approximately 90% occur once, and the top ten carry less than 15%. The V gene lost 10 bases and the J gene lost 4 bases, with 16 bases spanning the gap. The CDR3 has 13 residues. CDR1 is SNHLY and CDR2 is FYNNEI in the germline V gene. The source of the sample is a study of blood T cell repertoires in COVID-19. Study as a whole: The United States, Italy and Spain were the sources of the acute and convalescent COVID-19 samples. PBMCs, B-cell-depleted T cells, or T cells were the source of the cDNA or gDNA that made up the material.

Sample: peripheral blood. J is TRBJ1-1 and V is TRBV2; no clear D gene. This TCR derives from a man aged 65 to 85 with active or convalescent COVID-19. The CDR3 loop reads CATRRGRSTEAFF. CDR3 coding DNA: TGTGCCACCCGACGCGGGCGGTCCACTGAAGCTTTCTTT.